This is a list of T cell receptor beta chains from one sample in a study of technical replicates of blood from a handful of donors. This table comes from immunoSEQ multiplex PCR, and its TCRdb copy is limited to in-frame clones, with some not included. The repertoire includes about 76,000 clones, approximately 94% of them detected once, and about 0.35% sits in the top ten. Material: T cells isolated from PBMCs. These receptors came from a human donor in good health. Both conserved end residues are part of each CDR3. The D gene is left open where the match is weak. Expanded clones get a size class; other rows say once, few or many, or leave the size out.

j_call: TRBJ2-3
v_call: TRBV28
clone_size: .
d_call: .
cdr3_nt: TGTGCCAGCAGTTTTATCGGGACAACGGGCGATACGCAGTATTTT
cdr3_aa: CASSFIGTTGDTQYF

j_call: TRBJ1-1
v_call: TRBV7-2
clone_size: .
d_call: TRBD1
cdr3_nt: TGTGCCAGCAGCCAATGGACAGGCACTGAAGCTTTCTTT
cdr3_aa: CASSQWTGTEAFF

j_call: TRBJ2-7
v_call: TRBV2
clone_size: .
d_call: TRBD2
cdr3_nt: TGTGCCAGCAGTGGGACTAGCGCCTACGAGCAGTACTTC
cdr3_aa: CASSGTSAYEQYF

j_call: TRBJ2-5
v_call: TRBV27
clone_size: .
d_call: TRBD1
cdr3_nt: TGTGCCAGCAGAGGGACAGGGAGGCAAGAGACCCAGTACTTC
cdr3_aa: CASRGTGRQETQYF

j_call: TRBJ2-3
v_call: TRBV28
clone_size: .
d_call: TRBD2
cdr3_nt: TGTGCCAGCAGTTCCACCGGGACTAGCAGTTATAGTAGCACAGATACGCAGTATTTT
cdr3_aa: CASSSTGTSSYSSTDTQYF

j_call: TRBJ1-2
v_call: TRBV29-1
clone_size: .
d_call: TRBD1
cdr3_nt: TGCAGCGTTGAAGGGTCCAGGGGGCCCTATGGCTACACCTTC
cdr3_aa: CSVEGSRGPYGYTF

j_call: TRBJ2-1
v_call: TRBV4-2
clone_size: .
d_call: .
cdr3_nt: TGTGCCAGCAGCCAAGATTTTGGCCGGGTCTCCTACAATGAGCAGTTCTTC
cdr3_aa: CASSQDFGRVSYNEQFF

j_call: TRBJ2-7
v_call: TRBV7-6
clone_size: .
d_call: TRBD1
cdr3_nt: TGTGCCAGCAGCTACTGGGACAGACCCTACGAGCAGTACTTC
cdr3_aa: CASSYWDRPYEQYF

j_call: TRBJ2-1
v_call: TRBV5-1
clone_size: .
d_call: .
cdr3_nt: TGCGCCAGCAGCGAAAAAAGGGAGCTGGATGAGCAGTTCTTC
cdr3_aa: CASSEKRELDEQFF

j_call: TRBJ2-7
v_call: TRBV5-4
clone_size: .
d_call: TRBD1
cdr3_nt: TGTGCCAGCAGCGATATGGGGACAGCTAGTACCTACGAGCAGTACTTC
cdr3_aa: CASSDMGTASTYEQYF

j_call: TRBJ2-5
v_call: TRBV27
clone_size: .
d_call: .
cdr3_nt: TGTGCCAGCAGTTTTGATGCGTTCCAAGAGACCCAGTACTTC
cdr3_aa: CASSFDAFQETQYF

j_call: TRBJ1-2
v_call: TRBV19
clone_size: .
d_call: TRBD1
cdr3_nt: TGTGCCAGTAGTATAGGGACAGGCAGAGGCTATGGCTACACCTTC
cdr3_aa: CASSIGTGRGYGYTF

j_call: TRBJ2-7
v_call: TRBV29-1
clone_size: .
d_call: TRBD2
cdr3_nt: TGCAGCGTTGAATTTGCGGGAGGGGGCTCCGAGCAGTACTTC
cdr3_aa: CSVEFAGGGSEQYF

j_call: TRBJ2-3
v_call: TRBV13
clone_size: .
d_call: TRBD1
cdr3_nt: TGTGCCAGCAGCTTGGGGACAGCTAGCACAGATACGCAGTATTTT
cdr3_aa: CASSLGTASTDTQYF

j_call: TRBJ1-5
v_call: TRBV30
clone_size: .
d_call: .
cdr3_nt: TGTGCCTGGAGTTCCACAGGTAACAATCAGCCCCAGCATTTT
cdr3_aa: CAWSSTGNNQPQHF

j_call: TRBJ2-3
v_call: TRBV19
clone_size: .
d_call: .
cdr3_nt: TGTGCCAGTAGCACCGGCCCCTATAGGGGAGGGGGTTACACAGATACGCAGTATTTT
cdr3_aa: CASSTGPYRGGGYTDTQYF

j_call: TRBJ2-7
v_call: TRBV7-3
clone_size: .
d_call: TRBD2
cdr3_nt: TGTGCCAGCAGCTTGGGACTAGCGGGAGGATTGGGCGAGCAGTACTTC
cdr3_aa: CASSLGLAGGLGEQYF

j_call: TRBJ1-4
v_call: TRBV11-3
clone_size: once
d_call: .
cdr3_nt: TGTGCCAGCAGCGCGGACAGAGTGAATGAAAAACTGTTTTTT
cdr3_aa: CASSADRVNEKLFF

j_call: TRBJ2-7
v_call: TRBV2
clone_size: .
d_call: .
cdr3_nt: TGTGCCAGCACAAGCGGGGAGCAGTACTTC
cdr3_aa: CASTSGEQYF

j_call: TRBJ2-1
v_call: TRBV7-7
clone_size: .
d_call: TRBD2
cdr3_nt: TGTGCTAGCAGCTCCGGGACTAGCGGGACAAATGAGCAGTTCTTC
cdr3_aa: CASSSGTSGTNEQFF

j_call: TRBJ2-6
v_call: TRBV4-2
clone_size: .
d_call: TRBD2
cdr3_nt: TGTGCCAGCAGCCTAGCGGGACCCGGGGCCAACGTCCTGACTTTC
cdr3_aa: CASSLAGPGANVLTF

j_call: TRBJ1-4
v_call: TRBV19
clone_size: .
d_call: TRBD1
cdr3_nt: TGTGCCAGTTCAACCGGGACAGGGGTATGGAATGAAAAACTGTTTTTT
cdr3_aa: CASSTGTGVWNEKLFF

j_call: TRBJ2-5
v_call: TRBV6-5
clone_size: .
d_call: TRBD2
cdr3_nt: TGTGCCAGCAGTTACGTACTAGCGGGAGAGGGAGAGACCCAGTACTTC
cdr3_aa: CASSYVLAGEGETQYF

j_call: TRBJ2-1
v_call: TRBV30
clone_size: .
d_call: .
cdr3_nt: TGTGCCTGGAGTGGATATACTGAGAGCTCCTACAATGAGCAGTTCTTC
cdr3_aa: CAWSGYTESSYNEQFF

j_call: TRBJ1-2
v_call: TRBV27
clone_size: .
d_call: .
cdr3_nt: TGTGCCAGCAGCCCGCGGGAGGTATACTATGGCTACACCTTC
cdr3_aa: CASSPREVYYGYTF

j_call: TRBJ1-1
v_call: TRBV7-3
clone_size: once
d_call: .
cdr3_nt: TGTGCCAGCAGCTTAGGGGGGGGGAACACTGAAGCTTTCTTT
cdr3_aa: CASSLGGGNTEAFF

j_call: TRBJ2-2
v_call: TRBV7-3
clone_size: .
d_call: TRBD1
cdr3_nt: TGTGCCAGCAGCCTGATACCCCCCACAGGGGCTATCGGGGAGCTGTTTTTT
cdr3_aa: CASSLIPPTGAIGELFF

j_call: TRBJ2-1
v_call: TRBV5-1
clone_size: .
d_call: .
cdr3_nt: TGCGCCAGCAGCACCACAGCCAGCTCCTACAATGAGCAGTTCTTC
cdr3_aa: CASSTTASSYNEQFF

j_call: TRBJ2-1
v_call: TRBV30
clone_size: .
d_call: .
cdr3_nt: TGTGCCTGGAGTCGGGTTCGCAATGAGCAGTTCTTC
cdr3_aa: CAWSRVRNEQFF

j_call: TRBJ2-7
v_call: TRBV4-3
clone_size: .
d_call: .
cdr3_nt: TGCGCCAGCAGCCCGGTGGTGGGCCGGCAGTTAGACCACGAGCAGTACTTC
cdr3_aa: CASSPVVGRQLDHEQYF

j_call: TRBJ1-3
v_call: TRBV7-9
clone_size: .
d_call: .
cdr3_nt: TGTGCCAGCAGCTCCCGCACTGATGGAAACACCATATATTTT
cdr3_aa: CASSSRTDGNTIYF

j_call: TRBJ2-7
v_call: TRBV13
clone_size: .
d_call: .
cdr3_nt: TGTGCCAGCAGCTTAGGCGAGAGCTCCTACGAGCAGTACTTC
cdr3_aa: CASSLGESSYEQYF

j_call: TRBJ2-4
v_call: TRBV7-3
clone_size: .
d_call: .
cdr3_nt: TGTGCCAGCAGCTTAAGTGGGGGGGCCAAAAACATTCAGTACTTC
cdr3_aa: CASSLSGGAKNIQYF

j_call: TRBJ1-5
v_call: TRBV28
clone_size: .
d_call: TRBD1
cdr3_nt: TGTGCCAGCAGTTTCCCACAGGGGAGGAGCAATCAGCCCCAGCATTTT
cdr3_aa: CASSFPQGRSNQPQHF

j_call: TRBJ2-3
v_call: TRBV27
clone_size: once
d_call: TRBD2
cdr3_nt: TGTGCCAGCGGATCGACTAGCGGGACCACAGATACGCAGTATTTT
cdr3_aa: CASGSTSGTTDTQYF

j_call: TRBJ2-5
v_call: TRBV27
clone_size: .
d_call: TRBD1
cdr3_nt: TGTGCCAGCAGTTTAGGGACAGGGGGCATCGAGACCCAGTACTTC
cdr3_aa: CASSLGTGGIETQYF

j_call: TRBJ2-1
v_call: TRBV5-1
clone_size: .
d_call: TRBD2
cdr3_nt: TGCGCCTGTGCGGGGGGTTACCCCTACAATGAGCAGTTCTTC
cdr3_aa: CACAGGYPYNEQFF

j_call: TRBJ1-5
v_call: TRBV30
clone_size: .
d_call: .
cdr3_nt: TGTGCCTGGAGTGTTGGAACAGCGCGGGGTCAGCCCCAGCATTTT
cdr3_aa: CAWSVGTARGQPQHF

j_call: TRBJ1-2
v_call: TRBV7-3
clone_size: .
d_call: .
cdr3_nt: TGTGCCAGCAGCTTAAGAGGCGGGCTGGTGGGGGCCCCTGGCTACACCTTC
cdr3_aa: CASSLRGGLVGAPGYTF

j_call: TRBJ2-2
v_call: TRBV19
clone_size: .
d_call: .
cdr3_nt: TGTGCCAGTAGTATCCAAAGGAGTATCGGGGAGCTGTTTTTT
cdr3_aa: CASSIQRSIGELFF

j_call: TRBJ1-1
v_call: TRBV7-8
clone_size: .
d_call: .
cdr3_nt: TGTGCCCTGAGTATGAATATGAACACTGAAGCTTTCTTT
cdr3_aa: CALSMNMNTEAFF

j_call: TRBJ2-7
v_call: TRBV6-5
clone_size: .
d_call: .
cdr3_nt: TGTGCCAGCAGTTACTCGGGAGGCGCGGACGAGCAGTACTTC
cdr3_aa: CASSYSGGADEQYF

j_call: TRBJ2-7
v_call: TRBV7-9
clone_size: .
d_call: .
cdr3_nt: TGTGCCAGCAGCAATCAGGCACGCGAGCAGTACTTC
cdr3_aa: CASSNQAREQYF

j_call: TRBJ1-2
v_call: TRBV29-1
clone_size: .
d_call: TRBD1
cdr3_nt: TGCAGCGTTGAAGGCAACAGGGGGAATGGCTACACCTTC
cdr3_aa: CSVEGNRGNGYTF

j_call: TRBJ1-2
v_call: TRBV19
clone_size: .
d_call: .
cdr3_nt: TGTGCCAGTAGTAACGGTCGACTCTACACCTTC
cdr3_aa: CASSNGRLYTF

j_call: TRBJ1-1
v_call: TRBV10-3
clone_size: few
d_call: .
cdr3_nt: TGTGCCATCACCACCCTAGGGAACACTGAAGCTTTCTTT
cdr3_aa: CAITTLGNTEAFF

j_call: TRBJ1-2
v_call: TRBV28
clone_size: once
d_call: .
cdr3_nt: TGTGCCAGCAGTTTATCGGAGGACCCCTATGGCTACACCTTC
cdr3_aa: CASSLSEDPYGYTF